The 13 T cell receptor beta chains listed next were all sequenced from one sample in a study of CD8 T cells in ankylosing spondylitis. Study-wide results and limits: A motif of fewer than ten highly homologous TCR beta variants was seen as apparently characteristic of ankylosing spondylitis blood.

Their cognate antigens are unknown. MiXCR, run by TCRdb on the 5' RACE reads, gives a single entry per CDR3 protein. The sample records around 770,000 distinct CDR3 sequences, 12% being singletons. Sequenced: blood, either unsorted or a sorted T cell fraction (not recorded which). These receptors originate from a male donor with ankylosing spondylitis.

The chain uses TRBV7-9 and TRBJ1-1; 8 bases are a match to TRBD1. Germline assignment: CDR1 SEHNR and CDR2 FQNEAQ (reference sequence). The V and J ends lost 10 bases and 6 bases, in that order; junction bases with no gene match: 10. The CDR3 length is 13 residues. CDR3 in amino acids: CATSGQGGAEAFF. As DNA, the CDR3 is TGTGCCACAAGTGGACAGGGTGGCGCTGAAGCTTTCTTT.

This clonotype has a handful of counts. The V call is TRBV20-1, the J call TRBJ2-7; 7 nucleotides match TRBD1. Germline V gene sequence: CDR1 DFQATT, CDR2 SNEGSKA (reference sequence). This CDR3 is built from 16 residues. V gave up 2 bases and J gave up 3 bases; unmatched junction bases: 13. CDR3 sequence (DNA): TGCAGTGCTAGACCCTTCCGGGACAGCGAAGGCTACGAGCAGTACTTC. Translation gives CSARPFRDSEGYEQYF.

This chain connects TRBV6-1 to TRBJ2-5, with D unresolved. This CDR3 has 15 amino acids. The germline V gene has CDR1 MNHNS and CDR2 SASEGT. V lost 4 bases and J 5 bases, leaving 17 bases between the germline ends. The DNA for the CDR3 is TGTGCCAGCAGTGCCTCTCACGGCCCCGGGGAGACCCAGTACTTC. As protein: CASSASHGPGETQYF.

This clonotype occurred a few times. J is TRBJ1-5 and V is TRBV12-3 or TRBV12-4, with D possibly matching TRBD1 (5 bases). V lost 6 bases, J lost 3 bases, and 12 bases lay in between. This CDR3 comprises 14 residues. The CDR3 DNA follows: TGTGCCAGCAGACCAGGACACTCCAATCAGCCCCAGCATTTT. Translating gives CASRPGHSNQPQHF.

The V and J genes are TRBV11-2 and TRBJ2-7; 7 bases are shared with TRBD2. Germline assignment: CDR1 SGHAT and CDR2 FQNNGV. Trimming removed 7 bases from V and 0 bases from J; junction bases left unmatched: 12. This CDR3 contains 16 residues. The CDR3 DNA follows: TGTGCCAGCACCGAATACCCAGCGGGGAGCTCCTACGAGCAGTACTTC. Translated, it gives CASTEYPAGSSYEQYF.

V gene TRBV15 combines with J gene TRBJ2-5; D possibly uses TRBD1 or TRBD2 (5 bases each). This CDR3 region has 15 residues. Germline assignment: CDR1 LNHNV and CDR2 YYDKDF (reference sequence). The V and J ends lost 3 bases and 2 bases respectively, with 13 bases between them. The chain's CDR3 is CATSSLLGVQETQYF. CDR3 DNA: TGTGCCACCAGCAGTTTACTAGGGGTACAAGAGACCCAGTACTTC.

The chain uses TRBV11-3 and TRBJ2-3, with a tentative D call TRBD2 (6 bases). V lost 5 bases to trimming and J lost 0 bases, with 12 bases between them. Germline-derived CDR1 and CDR2 are SGHNT and YENEEA. The CDR3 is 15 residues long. The chain's CDR3 is CASSEGRTSTDTQYF. DNA of the CDR3: TGTGCCAGCAGCGAGGGGAGGACTAGCACAGATACGCAGTATTTT.

This clonotype was observed many times. CDR3 in amino acids: CSASFGEQYF. DNA for the CDR3: TGCAGTGCTAGTTTTGGCGAGCAGTACTTC. The chain has TRBV20-1 and TRBJ2-7, with D unresolved. The CDR3 is 10 amino acids. Between the trimmed V and J ends, which lost 3 bases and 6 bases, there was a span of 6 bases. Germline V gene data show CDR1 as DFQATT and CDR2 as SNEGSKA (reference sequence).

This clonotype has just a few counts. The rearrangement links TRBV6-1 to TRBJ1-2, with D perhaps matching TRBD1 (5 bases). V was clipped by 6 bases and J by 3 bases, with 11 bases between them. The CDR3 loop spans 13 amino acids. Germline assignment: CDR1 MNHNS and CDR2 SASEGT. CDR3 coding DNA: TGTGCCAGCAGGCAGGGTAGGGACTATGGCTACACCTTC. It yields the protein CASRQGRDYGYTF.

This clonotype was observed at least ten times. The DNA of the CDR3 is TGTGCCAGCAGCCCCGTCTCCTTGAACACTGAAGCTTTCTTT. It translates to CASSPVSLNTEAFF. V and J are TRBV12-3 or TRBV12-4 and TRBJ1-1; no clear D gene. This CDR3 is built from 14 residues. Trimming pared 6 bases from V and 0 bases from J, leaving 11 bases between.

This clonotype was counted only a few times. The chain couples TRBV12-5 to TRBJ2-1, with 10 positions matching TRBD2. CDR3 size: 15 residues. Germline CDR1 is LGHNT and CDR2 is FRNRAP. The V segment lost 1 base and the J segment 10 bases; nucleotides outside the gene matches: 7. The DNA of the CDR3 is TGTGCTAGTGGTTTGGGGATCGGGACTAGCGTAGAGCAGTTCTTC. It translates to CASGLGIGTSVEQFF. Full variable domain (missing parts from reference TRBV12-5 and TRBJ2-1): DARVTQTPRHKVTEMGQEVTMRCQPILGHNTVFWYRQTMMQGLELLAYFRNRAPLDDSGMPKDRFSAEMPDATLATLKIQPSEPRDSAVYFCASGLGIGTSVEQFFGPGTRLTVL.

The table lists this clonotype with many counts. V gene TRBV29-1 combines with J gene TRBJ1-1, with no clear D. The length of the CDR3 is 11 residues. Germline CDR1 SQVTM, CDR2 ANQGSEA. The V gene lost 4 bases and the J gene lost 8 bases, with 11 bases spanning the gap. CDR3 nucleotides: TGCAGCGTTGGTCCCCAAACCGAAGCTTTCTTT. Translating it yields CSVGPQTEAFF.

The gene calls are TRBV24-1 and TRBJ2-1; 10 positions match TRBD1. With V trimmed by 1 base and J by 9 bases, 11 bases remained unmatched. The CDR3 has 17 residues. CDR1 is KGHDR and CDR2 is SFDVKD in the germline V gene. As DNA, the CDR3 is TGTGCCACCAGTGATTTAGGACAGGGGGATTTTTGGGGTGAGCAGTTCTTC. It codes for CATSDLGQGDFWGEQFF.